This T cell receptor beta chain originates from a study of T cell changes during pregnancy in multiple sclerosis. Repertoires were generated with immunoSEQ multiplex PCR, while TCRdb's copy carries only in-frame clones and drops some. The table lists 45,000 to 50,000 clones, 90% to 95% of them singletons. This CDR3 has 15 amino acids. The V gene's germline CDR1 is SGHRS and CDR2 YFSETQ. With 1 base clipped from V and 6 bases from J, the junction kept 7 bases outside the gene matches. The clonotype was recovered from a female donor with multiple sclerosis, enrolled in a pregnancy study. Sample: peripheral blood, taken in the third trimester of pregnancy. V and J are TRBV5-1 and TRBJ2-7; 10 nucleotides match TRBD2. Written as DNA, the CDR3 is TGCGCCAGCAGCTTGTGGCTAGCGGGAGTAGGCGAGCAGTACTTC. Translating gives CASSLWLAGVGEQYF.